This T cell receptor (beta chain) derives from a study of technical replicates of blood from a few donors. TCRdb keeps only in-frame clones here, not all; method: immunoSEQ multiplex PCR. Of tens of thousands of clones listed, 85% to 95% are singletons. The sequencing input was T cells isolated from PBMCs. This TCR came from a human donor in good health.

CDR3 in DNA: TGTGCCAGCAGTTCTTCAGGCGAAAGGACTGAAGCTTTCTTT. Protein sequence: CASSSSGERTEAFF. This rearrangement joins TRBV6-5 to TRBJ1-1; no clear D. V lost 4 bases and J lost 5, with 14 bases in between. This CDR3 comprises 14 residues. In germline, CDR1 is MNHEY, CDR2 SVGAGI.